Presented here are 22 T cell receptor beta chains from one specimen sequenced in a study of CD8+CD57+ T cells in acquired aplastic anemia. Both TCR beta VDJ combination and CDR3 sequence profiling were carried out. Genomic DNA was the template for this profiling. TCRdb ran MiXCR on the reads and lists one entry per CDR3 protein. The table has fewer than 250,000 distinct CDR3 sequences, about half seen once. The sample comprised sorted CD4+, CD8+, or CD8+CD57+ T cells (not recorded which) from PBMCs. The receptors shown here come from a human donor in good health, serving as a control.

The chain combines TRBV25-1 with TRBJ2-5, with D possibly TRBD2 on 6 matching bases. Germline CDR1 is MGHDK and CDR2 is SYGVNS. The length of the CDR3 is 15 residues. The V gene lost 1 base and the J gene lost 4 bases, with 13 bases spanning the gap. CDR3 coding DNA: TGTGCCAGCAGTGAATCGCGGGGAGGTTCAGAGACCCAGTACTTC. It yields the protein CASSESRGGSETQYF.

This clonotype has only a few counts. The chain carries TRBV28 and TRBJ1-4; maybe TRBD1 (5 bases). Between the trimmed V and J ends, which lost 2 bases and 4 bases, there was a span of 8 bases. The CDR3 runs 14 residues. Germline CDR1 and CDR2: MDHEN and SYDVKM. The CDR3 DNA reads TGTGCCAGCAGTTTACGACAGAGTAATGAAAAACTGTTTTTT. This gives the protein CASSLRQSNEKLFF.

The chain is built from TRBV7-2 and TRBJ1-1; D remains unclear. The CDR3 runs 14 residues. The V end was cut by 5 bases, the J end by 4 bases, with 14 bases between. CDR1 is SGHTA, CDR2 FQGNSA, per germline. The CDR3 DNA reads as TGTGCCAGCAGCCAATCCACCGGTGGCACTGAAGCTTTCTTT. This sequence encodes CASSQSTGGTEAFF. The variable domain in full, with the rest retrieved from reference TRBV7-2 and TRBJ1-1, is GAGVSQSPSNKVTEKGKDVELRCDPISGHTALYWYRQSLGQGLEFLIYFQGNSAPDKSGLPSDRFSAERTGGSVSTLTIQRTQQEDSAVYLCASSQSTGGTEAFFGQGTRLTVV.

The rearrangement uses TRBV7-9 and TRBJ1-1; the D gene is possibly TRBD1 (5 bases). V was shortened by 8 bases and J by 3 bases, with 7 bases between the two germline ends. This CDR3 contains 11 residues. From germline, CDR1 is SEHNR and CDR2 FQNEAQ (reference sequence). DNA of the CDR3: TGTGCCAGCGGGGGGGACACTGAAGCTTTCTTT. It yields the protein CASGGDTEAFF.

The chain couples TRBV10-3 to TRBJ1-2, with no clear D. V gave up 1 base and J gave up 2 bases, with 20 bases separating them. The CDR3 runs to 18 residues. The germline V gene has CDR1 ENHRY and CDR2 SYGVKD. In DNA form, the CDR3 reads TGTGCCATCAGTGAGTTGTCAGGTCGAATTCTTTCCAACTATGGCTACACCTTC. Encoded protein: CAISELSGRILSNYGYTF.

On this clonotype itself: Germline and junction disagree at one end, which may indicate a read error. The chain joins TRBV5-1 to TRBJ2-5, with TRBD2 identical over 10 bases. There are 14 residues in the CDR3. Looked up from germline, CDR1 is SGHRS and CDR2 is YFSETQ. CDR3 in DNA: TGTGCCAGCAGTCAGCGGGGGGGCGGAGAGACCCAGTACTTC. Its translation is CASSQRGGGETQYF.

CDR3 residues: CASSSYTGETQYF. DNA for the CDR3: TGTGCCAGCAGCTCTTACACAGGGGAGACCCAGTACTTC. The chain joins TRBV7-3 to TRBJ2-5; tentative D call: TRBD1 (6 bases). Trimming took off 4 bases at V and 5 bases at J, with 11 bases between the two ends. The germline V gene has CDR1 SGHTA and CDR2 FQGTGA. CDR3 length: 13 amino acids.

Concerning this clonotype itself: A single base separates this from a much larger clone, so it may be a read error. CDR3 loop: CVSSPQSSGNTIYF. CDR3 nucleotides: TGTGTCAGCAGCCCCCAGAGCTCTGGAAACACCATATATTTT. The chain combines TRBV6-6 with TRBJ1-3; D ambiguous. The CDR3 runs 14 residues. Looked up from germline, CDR1 is MNHNY and CDR2 is SVGAGI (reference sequence).

About this clonotype: Relative to the germline gene, one junction end is altered; a read error may explain this. The chain couples TRBV10-3 to TRBJ2-5; perhaps TRBD2 as D (7 bases). Germline CDR1 and CDR2: ENHRY and SYGVKD. This CDR3 region has 14 residues. CDR3 in DNA: TGTGCCATCAGCTCCTCGGGGGGCCGGGAGACCCAGTGCTTC. It translates to CAISSSGGRETQCF.

This clonotype showed up just once. This chain uses TRBV20-1 with TRBJ1-4; TRBD1 is a possible D gene (6 bases). The V end was cut by 2 bases, the J end by 6 bases, with 16 bases between. Germline CDR1 DFQATT, CDR2 SNEGSKA (reference sequence). This CDR3 region has 15 residues. CDR3 protein: CSARKLTGPYEKLFF. In DNA, the CDR3 is TGCAGTGCTAGAAAATTGACAGGCCCGTATGAAAAACTGTTTTTT.

A remark on this clonotype: One end of the junction does not line up with germline, which may come from a read error. The J gene is TRBJ1-1, the V gene TRBV5-1; D possibly corresponds to TRBD1 (6 bases). Germline V CDR1 and CDR2: SGHRS, YFSETQ. The CDR3 covers 13 residues. The CDR3 sequence is CASSLLGDTEASF. CDR3 nucleotides: TGCGCCAGCAGCTTATTGGGGGACACTGAAGCTTCCTTT.

This chain joins TRBV14 and TRBJ2-7; D is unclear. Trimming stripped 0 bases from V and 1 base from J, with 10 bases between. From germline, CDR1 is SGHDN and CDR2 FVKESK. This CDR3 comprises 15 residues. The CDR3, as DNA: TGTGCCAGCAGCCAAGATGTTGCGGCTTCCTACGAGCAGTACTTC. It is translated as CASSQDVAASYEQYF.

The genes are TRBV20-1 and TRBJ2-7, with 10 bases aligning to TRBD1. The ends lost 1 base at V and 0 bases at J; junction bases unmatched: 9. The length of the CDR3 is 17 residues. Germline values: CDR1 DFQATT, CDR2 SNEGSKA (reference sequence). CDR3 sequence reads: CSARGSLGTGVSYEQYF. The CDR3 DNA reads TGCAGTGCTAGAGGTAGCCTCGGGACAGGGGTCTCCTACGAGCAGTACTTC.

Details on this clonotype: Germline and junction disagree at one end, which may indicate a read error. This chain joins TRBV9 and TRBJ2-7; maybe TRBD2 (5 bases). The CDR3 runs to 12 residues. Germline V CDR1 and CDR2: SGDLS, YYNGEE. This CDR3 reads CASSREDWSQHF. Here the CDR3 DNA reads TGTGCCAGCAGCCGGGAAGATTGGTCGCAGCACTTC.

The chain combines TRBV7-3 with TRBJ2-7, with TRBD1 as a possible D gene (7 bases). Between the trimmed V and J ends, which lost 5 bases and 7 bases, there was a span of 18 bases. The CDR3 runs to 14 residues. Germline-derived CDR1 and CDR2 are SGHTA and FQGTGA. The CDR3: CASSNDRAAGEQYF. The CDR3 nucleotides are TGTGCCAGCAGCAACGACAGGGCCGCGGGAGAGCAGTACTTC.

This clonotype came up many times. V gene TRBV5-1 combines with J gene TRBJ1-2, with 7 nucleotides matching TRBD1. Germline V gene sequence: CDR1 SGHRS, CDR2 YFSETQ. This CDR3 comprises 14 residues. V was pared by 4 bases and J by 8 bases, with 11 bases of the junction left unmatched. Here the CDR3 reads CASSLGQTGTGYTF. CDR3 nucleotide sequence: TGCGCCAGCAGCCTGGGACAGACGGGGACCGGCTACACCTTC.

This clonotype was seen just once. V and J are TRBV27 and TRBJ1-4; 7 bases agree with TRBD1. The length of the CDR3 is 15 residues. V lost 8 bases and J lost 5; bases outside the gene matches: 11. Germline assignment: CDR1 MNHEY and CDR2 SMNVEV (reference sequence). In DNA form, the CDR3 reads TGTGCCAGCGCTCCCAGGGGGGGCGAGAATGAAAAACTGTTTTTT. It codes for CASAPRGGENEKLFF.

A word on this clonotype: One end of the junction does not line up with germline, which may come from a read error. The V gene is TRBV7-8, the J gene TRBJ2-1, with D maybe TRBD2 (7 bases). Germline V gene data show CDR1 as SGHVS and CDR2 as FQNEAQ. CDR3 length: 12 residues. As DNA, the CDR3 is TGTGCCTGCAGATATAGGGGGGGTGAGCAGTTCTTT. Protein product: CACRYRGGEQFF.

This clonotype was found many times. J is TRBJ1-1 and V is TRBV10-3; D possibly corresponds to TRBD1 (6 bases). Germline loops: CDR1 ENHRY, CDR2 SYGVKD. This CDR3 is 14 amino acids long. Trimming pared 0 bases from V and 5 bases from J, leaving 10 bases between. The CDR3 nucleotides are TGTGCCATCAGTGAGTCAGGGGGGGGGACTGAAGCTTTCTTT. This codes for CAISESGGGTEAFF.

In this sample, this clonotype turned up many times. The chain is built from TRBV5-4 and TRBJ2-7, with D maybe TRBD2 (6 bases). This CDR3 spans 15 amino acids. The germline V gene encodes CDR1 SGHNT and CDR2 YYREEE (reference sequence). V lost 0 bases and J lost 1, with 11 bases in between. In DNA, the CDR3 is TGTGCCAGCAGCTTGGAGGCGGGGCCGTCCTACGAGCAGTACTTC. Protein sequence: CASSLEAGPSYEQYF.

This clonotype was found a few times. The chain joins TRBV7-9 to TRBJ1-5; possibly TRBD1 for D (5 bases). V lost 0 bases and J 0 bases, leaving 12 bases between the germline ends. Germline-derived CDR1 and CDR2 are SEHNR and FQNEAQ (reference sequence). CDR3 length: 17 amino acids. The CDR3 nucleotides are TGTGCCAGCAGCTTAGCGTCCGGGACGCATAGCAATCAGCCCCAGCATTTT. It yields the protein CASSLASGTHSNQPQHF.

J is TRBJ2-7 and V is TRBV7-2; possibly TRBD1 or TRBD2 for D (5 bases each). The CDR3 sequence is 14 residues long. V dropped 9 bases and J dropped 7 bases, with 22 bases sitting between them. Germline V lookup: CDR1 SGHTA, CDR2 FQGNSA. The CDR3 DNA follows: TGTGCCAGTAGTTCTACTAGGTGGGGCTGGGAGCAGTACTTC. Its translation is CASSSTRWGWEQYF.